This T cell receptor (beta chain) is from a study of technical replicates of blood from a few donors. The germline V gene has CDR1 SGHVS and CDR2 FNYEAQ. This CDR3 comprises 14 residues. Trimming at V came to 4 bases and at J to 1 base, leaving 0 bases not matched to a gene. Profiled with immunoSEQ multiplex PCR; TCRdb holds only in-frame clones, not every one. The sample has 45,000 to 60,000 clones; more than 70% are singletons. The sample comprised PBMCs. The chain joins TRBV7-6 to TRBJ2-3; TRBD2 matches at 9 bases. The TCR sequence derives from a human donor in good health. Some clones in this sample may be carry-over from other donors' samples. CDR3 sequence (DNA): TGTGCCAGCAGCTCTAGCGGGGGCACAGATACGCAGTATTTT. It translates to CASSSSGGTDTQYF. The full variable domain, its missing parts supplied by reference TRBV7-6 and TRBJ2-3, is GAGVSQSPRYKVTKRGQDVALRCDPISGHVSLYWYRQALGQGPEFLTYFNYEAQQDKSGLPNDRFSAERPEGSISTLTIQRTEQRDSAMYRCASSSSGGTDTQYFGPGTRLTVL.